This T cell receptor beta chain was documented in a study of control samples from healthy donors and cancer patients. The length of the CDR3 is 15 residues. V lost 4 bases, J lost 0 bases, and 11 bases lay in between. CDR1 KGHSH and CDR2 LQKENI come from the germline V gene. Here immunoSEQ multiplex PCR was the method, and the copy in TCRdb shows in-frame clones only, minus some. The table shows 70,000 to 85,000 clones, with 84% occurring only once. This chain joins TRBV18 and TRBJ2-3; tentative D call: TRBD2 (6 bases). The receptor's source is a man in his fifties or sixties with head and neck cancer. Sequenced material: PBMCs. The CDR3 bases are TGTGCCAGCTCACTTCGCGGGGCTAGCACAGATACGCAGTATTTT. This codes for CASSLRGASTDTQYF. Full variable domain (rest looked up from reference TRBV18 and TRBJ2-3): NAGVMQNPRHLVRRRGQEARLRCSPMKGHSHVYWYRQLPEEGLKFMVYLQKENIIDESGMPKERFSAEFPKEGPSILRIQQVVRGDSAAYFCASSLRGASTDTQYFGPGTRLTVL.